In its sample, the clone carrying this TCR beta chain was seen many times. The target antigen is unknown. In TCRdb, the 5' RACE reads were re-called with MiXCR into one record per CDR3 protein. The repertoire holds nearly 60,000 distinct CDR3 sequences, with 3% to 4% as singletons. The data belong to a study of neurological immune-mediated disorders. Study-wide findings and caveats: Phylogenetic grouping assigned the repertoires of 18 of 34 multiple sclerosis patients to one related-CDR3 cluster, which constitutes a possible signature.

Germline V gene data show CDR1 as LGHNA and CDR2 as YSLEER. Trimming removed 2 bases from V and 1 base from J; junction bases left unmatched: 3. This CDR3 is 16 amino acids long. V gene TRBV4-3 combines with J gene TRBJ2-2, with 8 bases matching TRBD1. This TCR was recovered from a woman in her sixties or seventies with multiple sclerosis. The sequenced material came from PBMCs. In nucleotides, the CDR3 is TGCGCCAGCAGCCAACAGGGGGCCCTGAACACCGGGGAGCTGTTTTTT. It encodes CASSQQGALNTGELFF.